A selection of T cell receptor beta chains follows, all from one sample in a study of T cell changes during pregnancy in multiple sclerosis. TCRdb keeps only in-frame clones here, not all; method: immunoSEQ multiplex PCR. The profile covers around 50,000 clones, with around nine tenths appearing a single time and about 0.61% taken by the ten largest. The source material was CD4+ T cells from peripheral blood mononuclear cells, sampled after pregnancy. These receptor sequences come from a female donor in good health, enrolled as a control in a pregnancy study. Both conserved end residues are part of each CDR3. The D gene is left open where the match is weak. Size is omitted from some rows. Given values are once, few, many or a class for expanded clones.

clone_size	d_call	v_call	j_call	cdr3_nt	cdr3_aa
NA	TRBD1	TRBV7-3	TRBJ2-7	TGTGCCAGCAGCTTCGCCCGGGACAGGAACACCTCCGGGGCCTACGAGCAGTACTTC	CASSFARDRNTSGAYEQYF
NA	NA	TRBV27	TRBJ1-3	TGTGCCAGCAGTCCTGATCGCACTTTCTCTGGAAACACCATATATTTT	CASSPDRTFSGNTIYF
NA	TRBD2	TRBV5-3	TRBJ2-3	TGTGCCAGAAGCCGGGACTATACAGATACGCAGTATTTT	CARSRDYTDTQYF
NA	TRBD2	TRBV19	TRBJ2-1	TGTGCCAGTAGTCCGCGACTAGCGGGAGACAATGAGCAGTTCTTC	CASSPRLAGDNEQFF
NA	TRBD1	TRBV7-9	TRBJ2-2	TGTGCCAGCAGCTCAACAGGGGGGTACACCGGGGAGCTGTTTTTT	CASSSTGGYTGELFF
NA	TRBD1	TRBV28	TRBJ1-5	TGTGCCAGCAGTATCAGGGGGCGCGTGGGCAATCAGCCCCAGCATTTT	CASSIRGRVGNQPQHF
NA	NA	TRBV9	TRBJ2-2	TGTGCCAGCAGCGTAGGTCTCAGCACCGGGGAGCTGTTTTTT	CASSVGLSTGELFF
NA	NA	TRBV5-5	TRBJ2-1	TGTGCCAGCAGCTTGGGTGTGGGGGGAAGCTCCTACAATGAGCAGTTCTTC	CASSLGVGGSSYNEQFF
once	TRBD1	TRBV25-1	TRBJ1-6	TGTGCCAGCAGTGGGAGACAGGGCCTCGTCCCGTCACCCCTCCACTTT	CASSGRQGLVPSPLHF
NA	NA	TRBV30	TRBJ2-5	TGTGCCTGGAGTGTACTCGAGACCCAGTACTTC	CAWSVLETQYF
NA	TRBD1	TRBV5-1	TRBJ1-2	TGCGCCAGCAGCATGGGACAGGGAGGCTATGGCTACACCTTC	CASSMGQGGYGYTF
NA	TRBD1	TRBV6-1	TRBJ1-4	TGTGCCAGCAGTCGATCCGGGACAGGACAGGAAAAACTGTTTTTT	CASSRSGTGQEKLFF
NA	NA	TRBV28	TRBJ2-1	TGTGCCAGCAATCCCTTAGGACAGTACAATGAGCAGTTCTTC	CASNPLGQYNEQFF
NA	TRBD1	TRBV11-3	TRBJ2-5	TGTGCCAGCAGCCCCAGAGGGCGACAGGGGGCAGAGACCCAGTACTTC	CASSPRGRQGAETQYF
NA	NA	TRBV7-6	TRBJ1-1	TGTGCCAGCAGCGCCCCGGGGGACGCTGAAGCTTTCTTT	CASSAPGDAEAFF
NA	TRBD1	TRBV18	TRBJ2-7	TGTGCCAGCTCGTTGGACAGGGGATCCACCTACGAGCAGTACTTC	CASSLDRGSTYEQYF
NA	NA	TRBV18	TRBJ1-2	TGTGCCAGCTCACCAGACAGAGCTAACTATGGCTACACCTTC	CASSPDRANYGYTF
NA	NA	TRBV9	TRBJ1-3	TGTGCCAGCAGCGTATTGGGGACATCCGGAAACACCATATATTTT	CASSVLGTSGNTIYF
NA	TRBD2	TRBV30	TRBJ2-3	TGTGCCTGGGGCCATCTAGCGGGGGGGGGAGATACGCAGTATTTT	CAWGHLAGGGDTQYF
NA	TRBD2	TRBV9	TRBJ2-7	TGTGCCAGCAGCCAAGGGGGAACTAGCGGGGGCTACGAGCAGTACTTC	CASSQGGTSGGYEQYF
NA	NA	TRBV10-1	TRBJ1-4	TGCGCCAGTCAGGGGTCCGCGGATGAAAAACTGTTTTTT	CASQGSADEKLFF
NA	NA	TRBV27	TRBJ2-5	TGTGCCAGCTTCCCCCTAGCGTTGCAAGAGACCCAGTACTTC	CASFPLALQETQYF
NA	TRBD1	TRBV7-9	TRBJ1-4	TGTGCCAGCAGCTTATACACAGGGGGGAATGAAAAACTGTTTTTT	CASSLYTGGNEKLFF
NA	NA	TRBV15	TRBJ2-1	TGTGCCACCAGCAGAGATCGCGCGCCTGGTGAGCAGTTCTTC	CATSRDRAPGEQFF
NA	NA	TRBV7-2	TRBJ1-1	TGTGCCAGCAGCTTCAGCGACACTGAAGCTTTCTTT	CASSFSDTEAFF
NA	NA	TRBV5-1	TRBJ1-1	TGCGCCAGCAGCTTGGCCGGACAGAACACTGAAGCTTTCTTT	CASSLAGQNTEAFF
NA	TRBD1	TRBV28	TRBJ1-5	TGTGCCAGCAGGTCAGGACAGGCTACTTGGGTTAGCAATCAGCCCCAGCATTTT	CASRSGQATWVSNQPQHF
NA	TRBD1	TRBV5-6	TRBJ2-5	TGTGCCAGCAGCTTGGACAGGGGGGAGACCCAGTACTTC	CASSLDRGETQYF
NA	TRBD2	TRBV6-5	TRBJ2-1	TGTGCCAGCAGTTGGCTAGCGGGAGAAAGGAATGAGCAGTTCTTC	CASSWLAGERNEQFF
NA	NA	TRBV19	TRBJ2-1	TGTGCCAGTACCCAACCGGACGGGAAAAGCTCCTACAATGAGCAGTTCTTC	CASTQPDGKSSYNEQFF
NA	TRBD2	TRBV5-4	TRBJ2-5	TGTGCCAGCAGCGTACCTAGCGGGGGATACGAGACCCAGTACTTC	CASSVPSGGYETQYF
NA	NA	TRBV2	TRBJ1-1	TGTGCCAGCAAGGGAAGGGGTTTGATGAACACTGAAGCTTTCTTT	CASKGRGLMNTEAFF
NA	TRBD2	TRBV10-2	TRBJ2-1	TGCGCCAGCAGTTCCGGGACTAGCGGACGTGAGCAGTTCTTC	CASSSGTSGREQFF
NA	NA	TRBV6-1	TRBJ2-7	TGTGCCAGCTCGGCTAGCAGTTACGAGCAGTACTTC	CASSASSYEQYF
NA	NA	TRBV25-1	TRBJ2-3	TGTGCCAGCAGTGCCCCCAGGGTCACAGATACGCAGTATTTT	CASSAPRVTDTQYF
NA	NA	TRBV27	TRBJ2-7	TGTGCCAGCAGTCCCGGCTACGAGCAGTACTTC	CASSPGYEQYF
NA	NA	TRBV10-3	TRBJ1-4	TGTGCCATCAGTGAAGAGGGTGAAAAACTGTTTTTT	CAISEEGEKLFF
NA	NA	TRBV19	TRBJ2-1	TGTGCCAGTAGTATAGGGGCGGGGGCCACCTACAATGAGCAGTTCTTC	CASSIGAGATYNEQFF
once	NA	TRBV7-2	TRBJ1-1	TGTGCCAGCAGCTTAGTGGAGGGGAAAATGAACACTGAAGCTTTCTTT	CASSLVEGKMNTEAFF
few	NA	TRBV5-1	TRBJ1-4	TGCGCCAGCAGCCGTACAGCTAATGAAAAACTGTTTTTT	CASSRTANEKLFF
NA	TRBD1	TRBV5-1	TRBJ2-3	TGCGCCAGTGCAAGTGTTGGGACAGGGATTAGCACAGATACGCAGTATTTT	CASASVGTGISTDTQYF
NA	TRBD2	TRBV4-2	TRBJ2-3	TGTGCCAGCAGCCATTGGTCGGGAGGGAGTTGGACAGATACGCAGTATTTT	CASSHWSGGSWTDTQYF
NA	NA	TRBV11-2	TRBJ1-3	TGTGCCAGCAGCCCCTACCCGGGGGGTAATGGAAACACCATATATTTT	CASSPYPGGNGNTIYF
NA	NA	TRBV6-5	TRBJ1-1	TGTGCCAGCATACCCAGGGCCCGCGGGAACACTGAAGCTTTCTTT	CASIPRARGNTEAFF
NA	NA	TRBV30	TRBJ2-7	TGTGCCTGGAGTCCTACCCTACCCTACGAGCAGTACTTC	CAWSPTLPYEQYF